A selection of T cell receptor beta chains follows, all from one sample in a study of blood T cell repertoires in COVID-19. The repertoire was sequenced with immunoSEQ multiplex PCR; TCRdb's copy has only in-frame clones and lacks some. This table holds about 250,000 clones, around 89% found once. The sequencing input was peripheral blood. These receptors were taken from a young man with acute or convalescent COVID-19. The CDR3 runs from the conserved cysteine through the conserved F or W. A D gene is named only where the DNA matches it firmly. Clone size is given for some rows only: seen once, a few or many times, or a class if the clone is expanded.

clone size	V gene	CDR3 length	J gene	D gene	CDR3 DNA	CDR3 protein
once	TRBV3-1/TRBV3-2	16	TRBJ1-2	TRBD1	TGTGCCAGCAGCCAAGAATTTAGGACAGGGGGCAGGGGCTACACCTTC	CASSQEFRTGGRGYTF
-	TRBV29-1	16	TRBJ2-7	TRBD2	TGCAGCGTATTAGCGGGACAAACTCTTAGCTCCTACGAGCAGTACTTC	CSVLAGQTLSSYEQYF
-	TRBV30	13	TRBJ2-2	-	TGTGCCTGGAGTACAGGGTGGTCCGGGGAGCTGTTTTTT	CAWSTGWSGELFF
-	TRBV18	16	TRBJ1-4	-	TGTGCCAGCTCTTTCTCACCCGGGACATCGGCTGAAAAACTGTTTTTT	CASSFSPGTSAEKLFF
-	TRBV19	13	TRBJ1-1	TRBD1	TGTGCCAGCGGACAGGGTCAGAACACTGAAGCTTTCTTT	CASGQGQNTEAFF
-	TRBV4-1	14	TRBJ1-5	-	TGCGCCAGCGGTGGCGGGGGGGGATATCAGCCCCAGCATTTT	CASGGGGGYQPQHF
-	TRBV4-1	14	TRBJ1-1	-	TGCGCCAGCAGCCACCCGACAGTGAACACTGAAGCTTTCTTT	CASSHPTVNTEAFF
-	TRBV6-5	14	TRBJ1-6	TRBD1	TGTGCCAGCCAAGGACAGGGATGGAATTCACCCCTCCACTTT	CASQGQGWNSPLHF
-	TRBV3-1/TRBV3-2	21	TRBJ2-7	TRBD2	TGTGCCAGCAGCCAAGATGACTTCCGAACTAGCGGGAGGATGCGCTCCTACGAGCAGTACTTC	CASSQDDFRTSGRMRSYEQYF
-	TRBV9	14	TRBJ2-1	TRBD2	TGTGCCAGCAGCGAGCGGGAGTCGAGCAATGAGCAGTTCTTC	CASSERESSNEQFF
-	TRBV5-5	13	TRBJ1-2	-	TGTGCCAGCAGCTTGGGCCCAGCGGGGGGCTACACCTTC	CASSLGPAGGYTF
-	TRBV21-1	16	TRBJ2-1	-	TGTGCCAGCATAGGGCACGGGACAGCAAGTTTAAATGAGCAGTTCTTC	CASIGHGTASLNEQFF
-	TRBV27	18	TRBJ1-6	TRBD1	TGTGCCAGCAGTTTTACGTCTTTGTACGACAGGGGTAATTCACCCCTCCACTTT	CASSFTSLYDRGNSPLHF
-	TRBV18	14	TRBJ2-7	TRBD1	TGTGCCAGCTCACCGTACAGGGGACGGGACGAGCAGTACTTC	CASSPYRGRDEQYF
few	TRBV18	16	TRBJ2-4	TRBD1	TGTGCCAGCTCGCCGGGACAGGGGGCAGTTAGTAACATTCAGTACTTC	CASSPGQGAVSNIQYF
-	TRBV2	14	TRBJ1-2	TRBD1	TGTGCCAGCAGTCGACAGGGTGCCAACTATGGCTACACCTTC	CASSRQGANYGYTF
-	TRBV7-9	15	TRBJ2-1	TRBD1	TGTGCCAGCAGCGAGGGGGCAGGGGTTAAGAATGAGCAGTTCTTC	CASSEGAGVKNEQFF
-	TRBV18	16	TRBJ2-1	TRBD2	TGTGCCAGCTCACGGGCGACTAGCGGGAGTACGGATGAGCAGTTCTTC	CASSRATSGSTDEQFF
once	TRBV7-7	15	TRBJ2-1	TRBD2	TGTGCTAGCAGCTTATCAGGCAGGGAGGGCAATGAGCAGTTCTTC	CASSLSGREGNEQFF
-	TRBV24-1	12	TRBJ2-7	TRBD1	TGTGCCGTCCGGGACAGGGAATACGAGCAGTACTTC	CAVRDREYEQYF
-	TRBV10-3	19	TRBJ2-6	-	TGTGCCATCAGTGTTACCCCTGGGCTTCTGGCCTCTGGGGCCAACGTCCTGACTTTC	CAISVTPGLLASGANVLTF
-	TRBV18	14	TRBJ1-2	-	TGTGCCAGCTCACTCGAGTCCTCTTCTTATGGCTACACCTTC	CASSLESSSYGYTF
-	TRBV11-3	15	TRBJ1-1	TRBD1	TGTGCCAGCAGCTTCCGAGGGGGCGAGGGCACTGAAGCTTTCTTT	CASSFRGGEGTEAFF
-	TRBV28	19	TRBJ2-1	TRBD2	TGTGCCAGCAGAAAATCTAGATCCGGTAGCGGGAGATCCCACAATGAGCAGTTCTTC	CASRKSRSGSGRSHNEQFF
-	TRBV4-1	15	TRBJ2-7	TRBD1	TGCGCCAGCAGCCTGATCGTGGGACAGGGCTACGAGCAGTACTTC	CASSLIVGQGYEQYF
-	TRBV5-6	14	TRBJ2-1	TRBD1	TGTGCCAGCAGACCGTACAGGGGTTACAATGAGCAGTTCTTC	CASRPYRGYNEQFF
-	TRBV11-2	15	TRBJ2-2	TRBD1	TGTGCCAGCAGCCCCCGGACAGGGACCACCGGGGAGCTGTTTTTT	CASSPRTGTTGELFF
-	TRBV5-1	15	TRBJ2-3	-	TGCGCCAGCAGCTTGGAGGGGGTGAGCACAGATACGCAGTATTTT	CASSLEGVSTDTQYF
-	TRBV12-3/TRBV12-4	13	TRBJ1-1	-	TGTGCCAGCAGTTTAGATTATGCGGGTGAAGCTTTCTTT	CASSLDYAGEAFF
-	TRBV4-1	16	TRBJ2-7	TRBD2	TGCGCCAGCAGCCAAGATCCGGGGGGAATTCAGTTCGAGCAGTACTTC	CASSQDPGGIQFEQYF
-	TRBV11-2	14	TRBJ2-1	-	TGTGCCAGCAGCTTTGGACAGACCTACAATGAGCAGTTCTTC	CASSFGQTYNEQFF
-	TRBV28	12	TRBJ1-1	-	TGTGCCAGCAGTTCGCGATACACTGAAGCTTTCTTT	CASSSRYTEAFF
-	TRBV6-5	11	TRBJ2-7	-	TGTGCCAGTACTGAGTTCTACGAGCAGTACTTC	CASTEFYEQYF
-	TRBV6-5	15	TRBJ2-1	TRBD1	TGTGCCAGCCAAACCGGGACAGGGCGTTACAATGAGCAGTTCTTC	CASQTGTGRYNEQFF
once	TRBV23-1	16	TRBJ2-7	TRBD1	TGCGCCAGCAGTACTCACCCGGGACAGGGGGCCTACGAGCAGTACTTC	CASSTHPGQGAYEQYF
once	TRBV6-5	14	TRBJ2-1	-	TGTGCCAGCTACCAGGGCCTCTCCTACAATGAGCAGTTCTTC	CASYQGLSYNEQFF
-	TRBV5-1	15	TRBJ2-5	-	TGCGCCAGCAGCTTGCCCAGGGTGGCCCCCGAGACCCAGTACTTC	CASSLPRVAPETQYF
-	TRBV7-3	14	TRBJ1-2	-	TGTGCCAGCAGCTTAACGCCTGGGACAACTGGCTACACCTTC	CASSLTPGTTGYTF
-	TRBV19	15	TRBJ2-7	-	TGTGCCAGTAGCAGGGACAGCCTAGCGACTACCGAGCAGTACTTC	CASSRDSLATTEQYF
-	TRBV7-2	15	TRBJ2-1	TRBD2	TGTGCCAGCAGCCCAAGCGGGGGTGCCTACAATGAGCAGTTCTTC	CASSPSGGAYNEQFF
-	TRBV15	15	TRBJ1-1	TRBD1	TGTGCCACCAGCAAACACGGACAGGCGAACACTGAAGCTTTCTTT	CATSKHGQANTEAFF
once	TRBV5-1	17	TRBJ2-5	TRBD2	TGCGCCAGCAGCAGGGCCGCATCTAGCGGGATCCAAGAGACCCAGTACTTC	CASSRAASSGIQETQYF
-	TRBV3-1/TRBV3-2	14	TRBJ2-7	-	TGTGCCAGCAGCCCCACTCCGGACTTGGGCGAGCAGTACTTC	CASSPTPDLGEQYF
-	TRBV28	17	TRBJ1-6	TRBD1	TGTGCCAGCAGCGAAGACAGGGGGTCGGCCTATAATTCACCCCTCCACTTT	CASSEDRGSAYNSPLHF
few	TRBV10-3	14	TRBJ1-4	-	TGTGCCATCCGCCCAGGGGCAACTAATGAAAAACTGTTTTTT	CAIRPGATNEKLFF
-	TRBV6-4	11	TRBJ2-3	TRBD1	TGTGCATCCGGGACAGGCGATACGCAGTATTTT	CASGTGDTQYF
-	TRBV10-3	14	TRBJ1-2	-	TGTGCCATCAGTGAGGGTGCAGGTGGTTATGGCTACACCTTC	CAISEGAGGYGYTF
-	TRBV3-1/TRBV3-2	15	TRBJ1-2	TRBD1	TGTGCCAGCAGCCAGGAAACAGGGGGCGTCTATGGCTACACCTTC	CASSQETGGVYGYTF
-	TRBV27	14	TRBJ2-7	TRBD2	TGTGCCAGCAAACTGCGGGGGGGCCTGGTCGAGCAGTACTTC	CASKLRGGLVEQYF
-	TRBV6-2/TRBV6-3	15	TRBJ2-1	TRBD2	TGTGCCAGCAGCAAAGCGGGGCTCTCCTACAATGAGCAGTTCTTC	CASSKAGLSYNEQFF
-	TRBV11-3	14	TRBJ2-1	-	TGTGCCAGCAGCCTCTCCCGGCGGGGAAATGAGCAGTTCTTC	CASSLSRRGNEQFF
-	TRBV6-4	14	TRBJ1-6	-	TGTGCCAGCTACCCCGACAGGTGGTTTTCACCCCTCCACTTT	CASYPDRWFSPLHF
-	TRBV28	14	TRBJ1-2	-	TGTGCCAGCAGTTTACGTGAGGGTATAAGTGGCTACACCTTC	CASSLREGISGYTF
-	TRBV28	16	TRBJ1-1	-	TGTGCCAGCAGCCCCAACCTAGGGGGGGGGAACACTGAAGCTTTCTTT	CASSPNLGGGNTEAFF
-	TRBV3-1/TRBV3-2	17	TRBJ2-3	TRBD2	TGTGCCAGCAGCCAAGAAACTAGCGGGGCCTACACAGATACGCAGTATTTT	CASSQETSGAYTDTQYF
-	TRBV5-5	15	TRBJ2-7	TRBD1	TGTGCCAGCAGCATAGACCGGGACAGGGTAAGAGAGCAGTACTTC	CASSIDRDRVREQYF
-	TRBV5-1	13	TRBJ1-2	-	TGCGCCAGCAGCTTGACCGCGAACTATGGCTACACCTTC	CASSLTANYGYTF
-	TRBV28	15	TRBJ2-7	TRBD2	TGTGCCAGCAGGTCTCCGGGACTAGGGGAAAGCGAGCAGTACTTC	CASRSPGLGESEQYF
-	TRBV10-3	13	TRBJ1-2	-	TGTGCCATCAGTGATCCCGGCGGCTATGGCTACACCTTC	CAISDPGGYGYTF